The 14 T cell receptor beta chains below all came from one sample that was sequenced in a study of cytomegalovirus exposure and HLA in healthy donors. With 60 Vbeta and 13 Jbeta primers, the PCR was carried out. The assay was immunoSEQ multiplex PCR, and TCRdb's table has in-frame clones only and misses some. The table counts about 130,000 clones; about 2.2% lies in the top ten. The specimen sequenced was PBMCs. The receptors originated from a man aged 35 to 55 in good health and CMV-seronegative.

The chain is built from TRBV29-1 and TRBJ2-3; 8 bases are a match to TRBD2. The CDR3 loop spans 12 amino acids. The V segment lost 6 bases and the J segment 4 bases; nucleotides outside the gene matches: 3. Germline V gene lookup returns CDR1 SQVTM and CDR2 ANQGSEA. Written as DNA, the CDR3 is TGCAGCGTCCGGACTAGCTCAGATACGCAGTATTTT. Protein: CSVRTSSDTQYF.

V gene TRBV7-9 combines with J gene TRBJ2-2; D is unresolved. Germline V gene sequence: CDR1 SEHNR, CDR2 FQNEAQ (reference sequence). This CDR3 spans 17 amino acids. V was trimmed by 1 base and J by 3 bases, leaving 15 bases between them. The CDR3, as DNA: TGTGCCAGCAGCTTAGTGGCCGCCCCACGGGACACCGGGGAGCTGTTTTTT. Translation: CASSLVAAPRDTGELFF.

The chain combines TRBV28 with TRBJ1-5; TRBD1 agrees at 9 bases. Germline V lookup: CDR1 MDHEN, CDR2 SYDVKM. The CDR3 consists of 13 residues. Trimming took 9 bases from V and 6 from J; bases not matched to a gene: 6. CDR3 sequence reads: CASKQGASQPQHF. The CDR3 DNA follows: TGTGCCAGTAAACAGGGGGCGAGTCAGCCCCAGCATTTT.

J is TRBJ1-5 and V is TRBV28, with TRBD1 matching 10 bases. This CDR3 comprises 16 residues. From germline, CDR1 is MDHEN and CDR2 SYDVKM. V lost 6 bases to trimming and J lost 5 bases; unmatched junction nucleotides: 10. The CDR3 protein is CASSSPGQGGDQPQHF. CDR3 nucleotides: TGTGCCAGCAGCTCCCCCGGACAGGGGGGGGATCAGCCCCAGCATTTT.

The chain couples TRBV6-5 to TRBJ2-1; D possibly corresponds to TRBD1 (5 bases). The CDR3 length is 15 residues. With 7 bases removed from V and 3 bases from J, the gap between germline ends came to 16 bases. From germline, CDR1 is MNHEY and CDR2 SVGAGI. CDR3 nucleotides: TGTGCCAGCAAGAAGGGGTTGAGCTTCTACAATGAGCAGTTCTTC. Amino acid sequence: CASKKGLSFYNEQFF.

V gene TRBV4-1 combines with J gene TRBJ2-3; TRBD1 is a possible D gene (5 bases). Trimming removed 0 bases from V and 3 bases from J, with 10 bases in between. The V gene's germline CDR1 is MGHRA and CDR2 YSYEKL. The CDR3 is 15 amino acids. DNA for the CDR3: TGCGCCAGCAGCCAAGAAGCACAGGAAACAGATACGCAGTATTTT. Protein product: CASSQEAQETDTQYF.

The rearrangement uses TRBV15 and TRBJ2-3; 9 bases fit TRBD1. The CDR3 covers 15 residues. The ends lost 5 bases at V and 3 bases at J; junction bases unmatched: 6. CDR1 is LNHNV and CDR2 is YYDKDF in the germline V gene (reference sequence). The CDR3: CATSDVQGATDTQYF. CDR3 nucleotides: TGTGCCACCAGCGACGTACAGGGGGCGACAGATACGCAGTATTTT.

The V call is TRBV11-3, the J call TRBJ2-1; TRBD2 agrees at 10 bases. Germline trimming cut 0 bases from V and 12 bases from J; bases unmatched to any gene: 11. Germline loops: CDR1 SGHNT, CDR2 YENEEA. There are 16 residues in the CDR3. The CDR3 region has the DNA TGTGCCAGCAGCTTAGATCTAAGCGGGAGGGCGGGGGCGCAGTTCTTC. Translating it yields CASSLDLSGRAGAQFF.

This sequence joins TRBV6-5 and TRBJ2-2; 7 bases map to TRBD1. The CDR3 totals 14 residues. Trimming cost V 6 bases and J 6 bases; bases outside gene matches: 7. Germline V CDR1 and CDR2: MNHEY, SVGAGI. CDR3 sequence: CASRPDRAAGELFF. CDR3 coding DNA: TGTGCCAGCAGACCCGACAGGGCGGCCGGGGAGCTGTTTTTT.

V and J are TRBV7-8 and TRBJ2-1; no firm D call. The germline gives CDR1 SGHVS, CDR2 FQNEAQ. This CDR3 region has 13 residues. Trimming removed 5 bases from V and 7 bases from J, with 12 bases in between. The CDR3 bases are TGTGCCAGCAGCCCCAGGAACCCAAATGAGCAGTTCTTC. Translation: CASSPRNPNEQFF.

The J gene is TRBJ2-7, the V gene TRBV11-1, with 7 bases matching TRBD1. With V trimmed by 6 bases and J by 1 base, 6 bases remained unmatched. The CDR3 totals 14 residues. Germline CDR1 reads SGHAT; CDR2 reads FQDESV (reference sequence). CDR3 residues: CASREPGQSYEQYF. CDR3 coding DNA: TGTGCCAGCAGGGAACCGGGACAGTCCTACGAGCAGTACTTC.

This chain uses TRBV13 with TRBJ2-1; 13 nucleotides agree with TRBD2. CDR3 size: 16 residues. Germline V gives CDR1 PRHDT, CDR2 FYEKMQ (reference sequence). With V trimmed by 4 bases and J by 6 bases, 6 bases remained unmatched. CDR3 nucleotides: TGTGCCAGCAGCTCTCGACTAGCGGGAGGCTTCAATGAGCAGTTCTTC. Encoded protein: CASSSRLAGGFNEQFF.

The J gene is TRBJ2-7, the V gene TRBV6-5; TRBD1 matches at 7 bases. From germline, CDR1 is MNHEY and CDR2 SVGAGI. V was pared by 5 bases and J by 3 bases, with 10 bases of the junction left unmatched. This CDR3 is 15 amino acids long. DNA of the CDR3: TGTGCCAGCAGTGCCGAGGGGGCTGGGGGCTACGAGCAGTACTTC. It is translated as CASSAEGAGGYEQYF.

The V and J genes are TRBV5-1 and TRBJ1-1, with 8 bases aligning to TRBD1. The CDR3 spans 13 residues. Germline CDR1 is SGHRS and CDR2 is YFSETQ. V dropped 7 bases and J dropped 1; count of bases not matched to a gene: 3. Written as DNA, the CDR3 is TGCGCCAGCCGGACAGGGAGGAACACTGAAGCTTTCTTT. This translates into CASRTGRNTEAFF.